This T cell receptor (beta chain) was identified in a study of beta chain features in type 1 diabetes. The study's findings and limits: A moderate, significant TCRB CDR3 shortening appeared in type 1 diabetes across four CD4+ subsets.

This clone has only a few counts. Its target is unknown. Every isolated RNA sample was fully reverse transcribed, so sequencing captured expressed TCRB transcripts. The method was immunoSEQ multiplex PCR; TCRdb's version includes in-frame clones alone and lacks a portion of them. The profile covers roughly 300,000 clones, with 7% to 10% appearing a single time and over 0.95% taken by the ten largest. V was clipped by 5 bases and J by 0 bases; unmatched bases: 4. Germline-derived CDR1 and CDR2 are SGHTA and FQGNSA. There are 16 residues in the CDR3. This rearrangement joins TRBV7-2 to TRBJ2-3, with TRBD2 matching over 11 bases. This sequence originates from a man aged 25 to 45 with type 1 diabetes. Sequenced material: central memory CD4+ T cells from blood. The CDR3: CASSSPSGGSTDTQYF. CDR3 coding DNA: TGTGCCAGCAGCAGCCCTAGCGGGGGGAGCACAGATACGCAGTATTTT.